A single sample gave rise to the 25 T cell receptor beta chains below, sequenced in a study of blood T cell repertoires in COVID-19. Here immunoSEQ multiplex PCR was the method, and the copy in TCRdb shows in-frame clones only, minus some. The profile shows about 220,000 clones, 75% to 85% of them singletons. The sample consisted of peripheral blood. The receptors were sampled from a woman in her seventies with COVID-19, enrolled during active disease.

The CDR3 DNA follows: TGTGCCAGCAGCCAAGATTACAGGGGTTCCTACGAGCAGTACTTC. The encoded protein is CASSQDYRGSYEQYF. The rearrangement uses TRBV3-1 (or the pseudogene TRBV3-2) and TRBJ2-7; the match to TRBD1 covers 7 bases. J was trimmed by 1 base and V by 0 bases; bases with no gene match: 3. CDR3 length: 15 residues. CDR1 is LGHDT and CDR2 is YNNKEL in the germline V gene (reference sequence).

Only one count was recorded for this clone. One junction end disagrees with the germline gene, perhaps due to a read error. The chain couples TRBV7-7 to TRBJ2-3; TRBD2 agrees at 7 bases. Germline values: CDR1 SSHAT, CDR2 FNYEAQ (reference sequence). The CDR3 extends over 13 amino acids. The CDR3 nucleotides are TGTGCTAGCAGCTTAGGTAGCGGGGATACGCAGTATTTT. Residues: CASSLGSGDTQYF.

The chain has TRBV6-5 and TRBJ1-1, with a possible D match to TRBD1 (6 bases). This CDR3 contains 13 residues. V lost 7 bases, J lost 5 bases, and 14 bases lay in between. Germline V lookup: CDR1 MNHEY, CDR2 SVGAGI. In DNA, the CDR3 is TGTGCCAGCAATACAGGGAAGTCGACTGAAGCTTTCTTT. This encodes CASNTGKSTEAFF.

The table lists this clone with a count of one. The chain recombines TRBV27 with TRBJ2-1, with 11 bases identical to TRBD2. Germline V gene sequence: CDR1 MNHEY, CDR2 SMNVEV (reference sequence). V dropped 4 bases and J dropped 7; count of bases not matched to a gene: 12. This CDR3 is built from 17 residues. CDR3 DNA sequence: TGTGCCAGCAGTTCCCTATTTACTAGCGGGAGTCCGAATGAGCAGTTCTTC. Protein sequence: CASSSLFTSGSPNEQFF.

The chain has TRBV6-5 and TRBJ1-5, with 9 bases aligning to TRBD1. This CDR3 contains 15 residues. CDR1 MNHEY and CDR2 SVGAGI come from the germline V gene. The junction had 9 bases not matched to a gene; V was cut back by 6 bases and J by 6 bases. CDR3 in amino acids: CASRTDRGKVQPQHF. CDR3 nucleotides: TGTGCCAGCAGAACCGACAGGGGGAAAGTTCAGCCCCAGCATTTT.

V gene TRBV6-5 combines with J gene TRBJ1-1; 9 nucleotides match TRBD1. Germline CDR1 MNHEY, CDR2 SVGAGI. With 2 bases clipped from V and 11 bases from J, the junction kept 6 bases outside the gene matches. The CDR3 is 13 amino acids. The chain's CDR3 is CASSYNKDRGAFF. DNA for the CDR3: TGTGCCAGCAGTTACAATAAGGACAGGGGCGCTTTCTTT.

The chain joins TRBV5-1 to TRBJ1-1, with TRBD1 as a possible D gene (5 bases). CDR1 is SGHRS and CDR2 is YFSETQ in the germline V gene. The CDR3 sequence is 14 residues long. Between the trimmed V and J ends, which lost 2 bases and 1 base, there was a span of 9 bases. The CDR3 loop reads CASSFLRENTEAFF. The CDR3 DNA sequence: TGCGCCAGCAGCTTCCTCAGGGAGAACACTGAAGCTTTCTTT.

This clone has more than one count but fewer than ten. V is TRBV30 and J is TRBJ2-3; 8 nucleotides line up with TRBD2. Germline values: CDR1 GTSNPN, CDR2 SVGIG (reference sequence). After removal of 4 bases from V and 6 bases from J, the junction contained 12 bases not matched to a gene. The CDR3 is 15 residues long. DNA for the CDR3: TGTGCCTGGACGCCCGGGACTAGTATAGCGGATACGCAGTATTTT. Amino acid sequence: CAWTPGTSIADTQYF.

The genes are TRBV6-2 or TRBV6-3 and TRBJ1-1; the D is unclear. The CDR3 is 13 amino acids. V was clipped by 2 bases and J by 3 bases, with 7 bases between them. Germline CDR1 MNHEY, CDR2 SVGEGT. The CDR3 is CASSYVRDTEAFF. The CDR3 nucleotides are TGTGCCAGCAGTTACGTCCGAGACACTGAAGCTTTCTTT.

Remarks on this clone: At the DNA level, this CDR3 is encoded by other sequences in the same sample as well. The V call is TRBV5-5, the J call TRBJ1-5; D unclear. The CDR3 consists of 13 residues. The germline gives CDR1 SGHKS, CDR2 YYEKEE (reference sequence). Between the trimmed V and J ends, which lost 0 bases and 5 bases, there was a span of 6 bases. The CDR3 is CASSLGGDQPQHF. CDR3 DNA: TGTGCCAGCAGCTTGGGCGGGGATCAGCCCCAGCATTTT.

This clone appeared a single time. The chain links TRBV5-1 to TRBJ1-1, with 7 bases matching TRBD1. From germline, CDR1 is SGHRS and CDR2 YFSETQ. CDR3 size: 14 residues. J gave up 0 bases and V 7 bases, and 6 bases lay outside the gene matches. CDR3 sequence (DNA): TGCGCCAGCGCCAAGACAGGGATGAACACTGAAGCTTTCTTT. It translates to CASAKTGMNTEAFF.

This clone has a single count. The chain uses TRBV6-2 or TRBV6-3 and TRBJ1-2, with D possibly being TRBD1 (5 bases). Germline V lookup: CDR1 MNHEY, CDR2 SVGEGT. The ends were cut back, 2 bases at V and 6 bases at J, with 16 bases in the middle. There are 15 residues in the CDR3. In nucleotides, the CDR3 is TGTGCCAGCAGTTACCCGACTGGGAGGGGCGATGGCTACACCTTC. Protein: CASSYPTGRGDGYTF.

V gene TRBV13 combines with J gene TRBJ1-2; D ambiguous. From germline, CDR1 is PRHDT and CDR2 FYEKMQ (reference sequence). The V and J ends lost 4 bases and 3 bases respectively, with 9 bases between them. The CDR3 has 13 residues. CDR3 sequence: CASSSLSYYGYTF. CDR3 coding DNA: TGTGCCAGCAGCTCCCTAAGTTACTATGGCTACACCTTC. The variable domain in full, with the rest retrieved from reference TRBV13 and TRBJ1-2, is AAGVIQSPRHLIKEKRETATLKCYPIPRHDTVYWYQQGPGQDPQFLISFYEKMQSDKGSIPDRFSAQQFSDYHSELNMSSLELGDSALYFCASSSLSYYGYTFGSGTRLTVV.

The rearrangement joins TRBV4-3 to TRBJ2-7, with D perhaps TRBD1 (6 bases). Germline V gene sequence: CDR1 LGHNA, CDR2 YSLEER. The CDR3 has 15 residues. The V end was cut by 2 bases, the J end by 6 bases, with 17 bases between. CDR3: CASSQTGTSLGEQYF. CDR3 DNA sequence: TGCGCCAGCAGCCAAACCGGGACAAGCCTCGGCGAGCAGTACTTC.

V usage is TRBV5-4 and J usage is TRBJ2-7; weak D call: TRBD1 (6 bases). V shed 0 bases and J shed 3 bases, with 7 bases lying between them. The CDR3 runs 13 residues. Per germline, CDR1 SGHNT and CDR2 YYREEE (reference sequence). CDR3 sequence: CASSLGDNYEQYF. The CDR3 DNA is TGTGCCAGCAGCTTGGGGGACAACTACGAGCAGTACTTC. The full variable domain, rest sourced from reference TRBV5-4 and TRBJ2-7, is ETGVTQSPTHLIKTRGQQVTLRCSSQSGHNTVSWYQQALGQGPQFIFQYYREEENGRGNFPPRFSGLQFPNYSSELNVNALELDDSALYLCASSLGDNYEQYFGPGTRLTVT.

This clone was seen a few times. CDR3 region: CASSPSGTGVTEAFF. CDR3 nucleotide sequence: TGTGCCAGCAGTCCCAGTGGGACAGGGGTCACTGAAGCTTTCTTT. This chain connects TRBV2 to TRBJ1-1; TRBD1 agrees at 10 bases. J lost 4 bases, V lost 5 bases, and 7 bases had no gene match. The germline gives CDR1 SNHLY, CDR2 FYNNEI. The CDR3 length is 15 residues.

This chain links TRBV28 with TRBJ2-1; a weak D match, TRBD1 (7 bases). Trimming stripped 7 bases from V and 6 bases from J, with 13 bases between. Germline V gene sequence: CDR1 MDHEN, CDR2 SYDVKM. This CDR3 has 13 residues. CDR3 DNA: TGTGCCAGCACGGAGGGGGCGAGCAATGAGCAGTTCTTC. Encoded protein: CASTEGASNEQFF.

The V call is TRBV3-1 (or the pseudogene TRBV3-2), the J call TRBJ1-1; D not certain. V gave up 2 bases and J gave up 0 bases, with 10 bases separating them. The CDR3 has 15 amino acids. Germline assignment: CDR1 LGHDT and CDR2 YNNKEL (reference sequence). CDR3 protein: CASSQMRAMNTEAFF. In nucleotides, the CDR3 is TGTGCCAGCAGCCAAATGAGGGCCATGAACACTGAAGCTTTCTTT.

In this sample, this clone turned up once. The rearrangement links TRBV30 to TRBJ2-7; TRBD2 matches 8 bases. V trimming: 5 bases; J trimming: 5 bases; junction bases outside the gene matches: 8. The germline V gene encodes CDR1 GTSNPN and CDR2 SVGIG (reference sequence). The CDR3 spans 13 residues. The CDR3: CAWGSGAPHEQYF. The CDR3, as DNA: TGTGCCTGGGGTAGCGGGGCCCCGCACGAGCAGTACTTC.

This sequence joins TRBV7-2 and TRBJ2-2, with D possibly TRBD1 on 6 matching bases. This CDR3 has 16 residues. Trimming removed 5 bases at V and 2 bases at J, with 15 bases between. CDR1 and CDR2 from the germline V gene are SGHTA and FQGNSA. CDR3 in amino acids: CASSRVPGQNTGELFF. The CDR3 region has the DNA TGTGCCAGCAGCCGGGTACCGGGACAAAACACCGGGGAGCTGTTTTTT.

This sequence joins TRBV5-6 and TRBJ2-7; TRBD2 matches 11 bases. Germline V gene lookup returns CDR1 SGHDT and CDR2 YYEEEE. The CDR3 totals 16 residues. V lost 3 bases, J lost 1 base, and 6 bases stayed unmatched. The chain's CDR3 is CASSSRSGRASYEQYF. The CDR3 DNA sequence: TGTGCCAGCAGCTCCCGTAGCGGGAGGGCTTCCTACGAGCAGTACTTC.

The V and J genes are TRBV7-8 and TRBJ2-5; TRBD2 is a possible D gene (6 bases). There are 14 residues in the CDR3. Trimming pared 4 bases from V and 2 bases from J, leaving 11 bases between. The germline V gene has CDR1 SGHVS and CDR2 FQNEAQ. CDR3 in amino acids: CASSSAGTQETQYF. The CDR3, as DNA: TGTGCCAGCAGCTCTGCCGGGACTCAAGAGACCCAGTACTTC.

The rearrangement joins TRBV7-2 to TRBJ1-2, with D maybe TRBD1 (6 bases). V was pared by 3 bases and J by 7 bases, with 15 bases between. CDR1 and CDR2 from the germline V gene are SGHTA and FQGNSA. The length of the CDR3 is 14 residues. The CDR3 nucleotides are TGTGCCAGCAGCTTCCTCGCAGGGGCGAGTGGCTACACCTTC. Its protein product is CASSFLAGASGYTF.

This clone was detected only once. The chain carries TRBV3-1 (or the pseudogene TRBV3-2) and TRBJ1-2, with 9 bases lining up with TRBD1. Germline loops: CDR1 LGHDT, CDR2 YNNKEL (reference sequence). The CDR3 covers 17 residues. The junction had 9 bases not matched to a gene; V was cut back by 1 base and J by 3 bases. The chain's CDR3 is CASSQAHRGRRDYGYTF. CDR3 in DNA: TGTGCCAGCAGCCAAGCCCACAGGGGGCGGAGGGACTATGGCTACACCTTC.

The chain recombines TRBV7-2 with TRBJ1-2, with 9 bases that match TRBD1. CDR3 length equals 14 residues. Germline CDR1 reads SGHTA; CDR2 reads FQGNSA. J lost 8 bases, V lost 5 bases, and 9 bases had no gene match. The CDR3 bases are TGTGCCAGCAGCCAGGGACAGGGAATCGAGGGCTACACCTTC. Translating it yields CASSQGQGIEGYTF.